Listed below are T cell receptor beta chains from one sample, sequenced in a study of PD-1 blockade in mismatch repair-deficient tumors. The method was immunoSEQ multiplex PCR; TCRdb's version includes in-frame clones alone and lacks a portion of them. The table lists more than 12,000 clones, under 90% of them singletons, with about 22% in the top ten. Their antigens remain unidentified. Sequenced material: cells cultured in vitro, taken from a patient treated with pembrolizumab. The receptors were sampled from an adult with mismatch repair-deficient cancer. The CDR3 runs from the conserved cysteine through the conserved F or W. Fields, in order: V gene, J gene, clone size, D gene, CDR3 DNA, CDR3 protein. The D gene is left open where the match is weak. Expanded clones are given a class, and other clones once, few, many or no size at all.

v_gene: TRBV5-1; j_gene: TRBJ2-7; abundance: NA; d_gene: TRBD1; CDR3nt: TGCGCCAGCAGTTATGGGACAGGGGTCCCCTACGAGCAGTACTTC; CDR3aa: CASSYGTGVPYEQYF
v_gene: TRBV6-4; j_gene: TRBJ2-3; abundance: NA; d_gene: TRBD1; CDR3nt: TGTGCCAGCAGTGACTCGGAGAAGGGGGCAACAGATACGCAGTATTTT; CDR3aa: CASSDSEKGATDTQYF
v_gene: TRBV7-6; j_gene: TRBJ1-5; abundance: NA; d_gene: NA; CDR3nt: TGTGCCAGCAGCTTAGCGCCCGGGGGGTACGGCAATCAGCCCCAGCATTTT; CDR3aa: CASSLAPGGYGNQPQHF
v_gene: TRBV6-6; j_gene: TRBJ2-5; abundance: NA; d_gene: NA; CDR3nt: TGTGCCAGCAGCTCCGGGGTGGGGCAAGAGACCCAGTACTTC; CDR3aa: CASSSGVGQETQYF
v_gene: TRBV30; j_gene: TRBJ1-3; abundance: NA; d_gene: NA; CDR3nt: TGTGCCTGGAGTACCTCTGGAAACACCATATATTTT; CDR3aa: CAWSTSGNTIYF
v_gene: TRBV2; j_gene: TRBJ2-1; abundance: once; d_gene: TRBD2; CDR3nt: TGTGCCAGCAGCGGTCCTAGCGGGAGCTATGAGCAGTTCTTC; CDR3aa: CASSGPSGSYEQFF
v_gene: TRBV5-1; j_gene: TRBJ2-3; abundance: NA; d_gene: TRBD2; CDR3nt: TGCGCCAGCAACGAGGGCTTAACTAGCGGGCCCACAGATACGCAGTATTTT; CDR3aa: CASNEGLTSGPTDTQYF
v_gene: TRBV29-1; j_gene: TRBJ2-7; abundance: NA; d_gene: NA; CDR3nt: TGCAGCGTTGCGGGCACGACCTACGAGCAGTACTTC; CDR3aa: CSVAGTTYEQYF
v_gene: TRBV28; j_gene: TRBJ1-5; abundance: NA; d_gene: NA; CDR3nt: TGTGCCAGCCGGCCAGCTAGCAATCAGCCCCAGCATTTT; CDR3aa: CASRPASNQPQHF
v_gene: TRBV2; j_gene: TRBJ1-2; abundance: few; d_gene: TRBD1; CDR3nt: TGTGCCAGCGGGGGGGACAGTTCTTACTATGGCTACACCTTC; CDR3aa: CASGGDSSYYGYTF
v_gene: TRBV23-1; j_gene: TRBJ1-4; abundance: NA; d_gene: TRBD1; CDR3nt: TGCGCCAGCCCGCCACCGGGACAGAGACTATCAACTAATGAAAAACTGTTTTTT; CDR3aa: CASPPPGQRLSTNEKLFF
v_gene: TRBV28; j_gene: TRBJ1-4; abundance: NA; d_gene: TRBD1; CDR3nt: TGTGCCACTGCTACAGGGGGCAATAATGAAAAACTGTTTTTT; CDR3aa: CATATGGNNEKLFF
v_gene: TRBV28; j_gene: TRBJ1-2; abundance: NA; d_gene: NA; CDR3nt: TGTGCCAGCAGTTCGAGAGGGGTATTCTATGGCTACACCTTC; CDR3aa: CASSSRGVFYGYTF
v_gene: TRBV18; j_gene: TRBJ2-5; abundance: NA; d_gene: NA; CDR3nt: TGTGCCAGCTCACCCCTCGGGACATCCCAAGAGACCCAGTACTTC; CDR3aa: CASSPLGTSQETQYF
v_gene: TRBV9; j_gene: TRBJ1-5; abundance: NA; d_gene: TRBD1; CDR3nt: TGTGCCAGCAGCGAAGGGGGCGCCGGATTCAATCAGCCCCAGCATTTT; CDR3aa: CASSEGGAGFNQPQHF
v_gene: TRBV28; j_gene: TRBJ1-1; abundance: NA; d_gene: NA; CDR3nt: TGTGCCAGCAGTTTCGCCGATGGGACTGAAGCTTTCTTT; CDR3aa: CASSFADGTEAFF
v_gene: TRBV9; j_gene: TRBJ2-7; abundance: NA; d_gene: TRBD1; CDR3nt: TGTGCCAGCAGCGTAGCCGACGACAGGGCCTACGAGCAGTACTTC; CDR3aa: CASSVADDRAYEQYF
v_gene: TRBV28; j_gene: TRBJ1-2; abundance: few; d_gene: TRBD1; CDR3nt: TGTGCCAGCAGTCCGACAGGGAACCTCGGCAGCTATGGCTACACCTTC; CDR3aa: CASSPTGNLGSYGYTF